These 15 T cell receptor beta chains came from one sample sequenced in a study of early T cells in non-severe SARS-CoV-2 infection. TCRdb processed the 5' RACE reads anew with MiXCR; each CDR3 protein has one entry. Of roughly 48,000 distinct CDR3 sequences in the sample, over 7.5% were seen once. Sequencing used whole blood. The origin of the receptors is an adult who was a healthcare worker with PCR-confirmed SARS-CoV-2 infection or an uninfected control (not recorded which).

This rearrangement joins TRBV12-3 or TRBV12-4 to TRBJ2-6; TRBD2 might be the D (7 bases). V was cut by 3 bases and J by 4 bases, with 22 bases left in between. The CDR3 has 19 amino acids. The chain's CDR3 is CASSFTFGGRSSGANVLTF. DNA for the CDR3: TGTGCCAGCAGTTTTACCTTCGGGGGGCGCAGTTCCGGGGCCAACGTCCTGACTTTC.

This clonotype showed up many times. The chain employs TRBV5-1 and TRBJ1-1; D not resolved. CDR1 is SGHRS and CDR2 is YFSETQ in the germline V gene. CDR3 length equals 13 residues. The V end lost 5 bases, the J end lost 0 bases, and 8 bases lay between the germline ends. DNA for the CDR3: TGCGCCAGCAGTTCGAGCCTGAACACTGAAGCTTTCTTT. It encodes CASSSSLNTEAFF.

This clonotype came up a few times. The rearrangement uses TRBV6-1 and TRBJ1-1; D is possibly TRBD1 (6 bases). Trimming removed 7 bases from V and 0 bases from J, with 15 bases in between. CDR1 and CDR2 (germline): MNHNS, SASEGT. The CDR3 has 15 amino acids. DNA of the CDR3: TGTGCCAGCACTCCCCTCGGACAGATGAACACTGAAGCTTTCTTT. This encodes CASTPLGQMNTEAFF.

The chain is built from TRBV29-1 and TRBJ2-5, with TRBD1 matching 7 bases. The CDR3 spans 12 residues. The germline V gene has CDR1 SQVTM and CDR2 ANQGSEA. Losses at the gene ends were 3 bases for V and 6 bases for J; bases not matched to a gene: 4. In DNA form, the CDR3 reads TGCAGCGTTGAGGGACAGATTAAGACCCAGTACTTC. As protein: CSVEGQIKTQYF.

The chain carries TRBV9 and TRBJ2-7, with 9 bases fitting TRBD2. This CDR3 contains 15 residues. With 0 bases clipped from V and 4 bases from J, the junction kept 5 bases outside the gene matches. Germline V CDR1 and CDR2: SGDLS, YYNGEE. The CDR3 nucleotides read TGTGCCAGCAGCGTAGGGATAGCGGGAGCTTACGAGCAGTACTTC. Translation gives CASSVGIAGAYEQYF.

This clonotype was counted only a few times. The rearrangement uses TRBV7-3 and TRBJ2-1; 10 nucleotides match TRBD2. Germline loops: CDR1 SGHTA, CDR2 FQGTGA. CDR3 length equals 16 residues. Unmatched junction bases numbered 8, after V lost 4 bases and J lost 5 bases. The CDR3 DNA reads TGTGCCAGCAGCTCGATCCCGGGACTAGCGAACAATGAGCAGTTCTTC. Translating gives CASSSIPGLANNEQFF.

This clonotype showed up just a few times. The chain couples TRBV28 to TRBJ2-7, with D perhaps given as TRBD1 or TRBD2 (5 bases each). This CDR3 comprises 15 residues. The germline V gene encodes CDR1 MDHEN and CDR2 SYDVKM. Trimming took 5 bases from V and 2 from J, leaving 16 bases between them. CDR3 region: CASSPRGNFAYEQYF. In DNA, the CDR3 is TGTGCCAGCAGTCCCCGGGGCAATTTTGCCTACGAGCAGTACTTC.

This clonotype was picked up many times. V is TRBV20-1 and J is TRBJ1-1; no firm D call. Germline CDR1 reads DFQATT; CDR2 reads SNEGSKA (reference sequence). The V gene lost 0 bases and the J gene lost 0 bases, with 17 bases spanning the gap. This CDR3 has 17 residues. The CDR3 here is CSARDISDGGMNTEAFF. In DNA form, the CDR3 reads TGCAGTGCTAGAGACATATCGGACGGAGGGATGAACACTGAAGCTTTCTTT.

At least ten counts were recorded for this clonotype. The chain couples TRBV9 to TRBJ1-3; no firm D call. The CDR3 runs 15 residues. Germline CDR1 is SGDLS and CDR2 is YYNGEE. V gave up 0 bases and J gave up 0 bases, with 7 bases separating them. CDR3 nucleotides: TGTGCCAGCAGCGTAGTCGGAGACTCTGGAAACACCATATATTTT. Translating gives CASSVVGDSGNTIYF.

The chain links TRBV6-2 or TRBV6-3 to TRBJ2-7; 8 bases are shared with TRBD1. The CDR3 spans 13 residues. Germline CDR1 is MNHEY and CDR2 is SVGEGT. V lost 4 bases, J lost 8 bases, and 7 bases stayed unmatched. CDR3 residues: CASSSGTGTKQYF. The CDR3 bases are TGTGCCAGCAGTTCTGGGACAGGAACGAAGCAGTACTTC.

The V gene is TRBV24-1, the J gene TRBJ2-5; no definite D call. Trimming stripped 5 bases from V and 5 bases from J, with 5 bases between. CDR1 and CDR2 from the germline V gene are KGHDR and SFDVKD. The CDR3 spans 11 residues. This CDR3 reads CATSVEETQYF. Written as DNA, the CDR3 is TGTGCCACCAGTGTCGAGGAGACCCAGTACTTC.

This clonotype came up a few times. V and J are TRBV19 and TRBJ1-1; D is perhaps TRBD1 (6 bases). V was pared by 5 bases and J by 1 base, with 11 bases between. Germline CDR1 reads LNHDA; CDR2 reads SQIVND (reference sequence). There are 14 residues in the CDR3. Here the CDR3 reads CASSYDRRNTEAFF. In nucleotides, the CDR3 is TGTGCCAGTAGTTATGACAGGAGGAACACTGAAGCTTTCTTT.

This clonotype was detected only a few times. The chain has TRBV12-3 or TRBV12-4 and TRBJ1-2; D is uncertain. The V end was cut by 3 bases, the J end by 8 bases, with 10 bases between. The CDR3 sequence is 12 residues long. Here the CDR3 reads CASSFALQGYTF. CDR3 nucleotide sequence: TGTGCCAGCAGTTTCGCTCTTCAGGGCTACACCTTC.

The chain links TRBV6-2 or TRBV6-3 to TRBJ2-1; D might be TRBD1 (6 bases). The V gene's germline CDR1 is MNHEY and CDR2 SVGEGT. The V and J ends lost 10 bases and 4 bases respectively, with 14 bases between them. The CDR3 consists of 13 residues. The CDR3 here is CAITGRGYNEQFF. CDR3 nucleotide sequence: TGTGCCATCACAGGCAGGGGATACAATGAGCAGTTCTTC.

There are many counts of this clonotype. The chain carries TRBV7-9 and TRBJ1-4, with TRBD1 as a possible D gene (5 bases). The CDR3 length is 10 residues. From germline, CDR1 is SEHNR and CDR2 FQNEAQ (reference sequence). Trimming left V 5 bases short and J 12 bases short, with 7 bases between. DNA for the CDR3: TGTGCCAGCAGCGGGGACCAACTGTTTTTT. Protein: CASSGDQLFF.